This entry is about one T cell receptor beta chain. This clonotype was recorded many times. Which antigen it targets is not known. Base qualities are not recorded, but no much larger clone differs from it by a single base. What this sample's treatment or condition label stands for: live attenuated yellow fever vaccine strain. Two biological replicates of bulk PBMCs were collected at each blood-draw timepoint. A standard Ficoll-Paque protocol was used to isolate PBMCs from peripheral blood. TriZol was used to extract RNA from bulk PBMCs, CD4 and CD8 fractions, and dextramer-positive and dextramer-negative fractions. TCR cDNA was synthesized by 5'RACE template switching, which introduced a universal primer site and unique molecular identifiers. Priming of cDNA synthesis was performed from both the TCR alpha and TCR beta constant segments. Library amplification involved two PCR steps, and the second step added sample barcodes and sequencing adapters. Sequencing of libraries was done on Illumina HiSeq 2500 (2x100 bp) or NovaSeq (2x150 bp). Per the original workflow: MIGEC handled demultiplexing of reads and collapsing into UMI consensus sequences, while MiXCR performed V(D)J alignment. Vaccine-responding clonotypes were defined with edgeR using replicate PBMC samples, requiring FDR below 0.01 and a log2 fold change above 5 up to day 15. Each bulk clonotype was labeled CD4 or CD8 based on which sequenced repertoire, CD4 or CD8, contained the clonotype at higher abundance. Through fastp at Q25 and MiXCR, TCRdb rebuilt clones from the public reads, retaining in-frame beta chains. Rows with one shared CDR3 protein collapse into an entry with the most common genes and DNA. The V and J calls shown here were made by TCRdb, not taken from the authors' results. A total of about 370,000 distinct CDR3 sequences appear in this sample, approximately 10% of them only once. Together, the top ten hold roughly 18% of the sample.

Clipping removes 6 bases from V and 5 bases from J, with 23 as the unmatched junction base count. The germline V gene yields SGHRS for CDR1 and YFSETQ for CDR2. The CDR3 spans 19 residues, from the cysteine through the phenylalanine. Just CDR3 DNA is preserved here, 57 bases in frame from base 1. These data come from a study of T cells after yellow fever vaccination (dated by TCRdb to the late 2010s). A note on the overall study: Libraries from fractions with low cell numbers were prepared with the SMART-Seq v4 Ultra Low Input RNA kit. To follow T-cell clones before and after primary and booster YFV17D yellow fever vaccination, bulk TCR alpha and beta repertoires were sequenced over time. Two healthy male donors, one aged 18 to 30 and one aged 30 to 40 years, were included in the cohort. Blood was collected at multiple timepoints before and after primary and secondary immunization, and bulk PBMC replicates and cell subsets were isolated. Findings and caveats that apply to the study as a whole: Most clones expanded after primary vaccination (around 96% of CD4 and 88% of CD8) were re-detected after the booster, suggesting that broad memory maintenance occurred. Only a couple of donors were included in the study, so the extent to which the findings can be generalized is limited. A small share of clonotypes was detected in both CD4 and CD8 compartments, with the overlap likely arising from convergent recombination. The secondary T-cell response was found to be weaker but faster than the primary response, with a peak reached on day 5 rather than on day 15. Computational filtering was needed because FACS-sorted repertoires could contain abundant contaminating clonotypes from the bulk population.

The sequence joins TRBV5-1 to TRBJ2-5; the junction holds 9 bases that match TRBD1. The receptor's source is a man between 18 and 29 years old who received the YFV17D yellow fever vaccine. The input for sequencing was PBMCs, taken on the day of the first yellow fever vaccination. The encoded CDR3 is CASKNWDREYKNPTETQYF. The nucleotide sequence is TGCGCCAGCAAAAACTGGGACAGGGAATACAAAAATCCCACGGAGACCCAGTACTTC.